This T cell receptor (beta chain) was identified in a study of blood T cell repertoires in COVID-19. About the study: COVID-19 samples, acute and convalescent, were from the United States, Italy and Spain. From T cells, B-cell-depleted T cells, or PBMCs came the material, which was cDNA or gDNA.

Assay used: immunoSEQ multiplex PCR; TCRdb lists only in-frame clones, some missing. The data show fewer than 250,000 clones, roughly 80% seen once. Germline lookup yields CDR1 MNHEY and CDR2 SVGAGI. Trimming stripped 5 bases from V and 8 bases from J, with 9 bases between. CDR3 length equals 11 residues. With regard to this clone: The sample contains more than one DNA sequence encoding this CDR3.

This chain links TRBV6-5 with TRBJ1-2; D ambiguous. This sequence originates from a woman in her 30s who had recovered from COVID-19. Sequenced sample: PBMCs or T cells enriched from blood (not recorded which). Here the CDR3 DNA reads TGTGCCAGCAGTCTCGCTGGCGGCTACACCTTC. Protein product: CASSLAGGYTF.